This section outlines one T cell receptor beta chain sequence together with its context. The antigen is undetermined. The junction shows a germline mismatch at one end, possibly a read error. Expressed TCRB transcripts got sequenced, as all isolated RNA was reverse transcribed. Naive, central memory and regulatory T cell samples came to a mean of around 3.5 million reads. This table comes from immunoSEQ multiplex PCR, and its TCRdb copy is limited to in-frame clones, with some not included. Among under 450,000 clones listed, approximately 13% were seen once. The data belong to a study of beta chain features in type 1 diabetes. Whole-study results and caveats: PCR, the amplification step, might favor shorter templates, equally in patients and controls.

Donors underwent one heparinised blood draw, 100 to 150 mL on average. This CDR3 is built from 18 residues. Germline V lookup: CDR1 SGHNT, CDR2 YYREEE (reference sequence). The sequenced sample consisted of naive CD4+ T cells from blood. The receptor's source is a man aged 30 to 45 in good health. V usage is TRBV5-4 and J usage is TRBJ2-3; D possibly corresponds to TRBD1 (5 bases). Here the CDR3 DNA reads TGCGCCAGCAGCCAAGATCTGCAGGGTCCTGGCCACACAGATACGCAGTATTTT. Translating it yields CASSQDLQGPGHTDTQYF.